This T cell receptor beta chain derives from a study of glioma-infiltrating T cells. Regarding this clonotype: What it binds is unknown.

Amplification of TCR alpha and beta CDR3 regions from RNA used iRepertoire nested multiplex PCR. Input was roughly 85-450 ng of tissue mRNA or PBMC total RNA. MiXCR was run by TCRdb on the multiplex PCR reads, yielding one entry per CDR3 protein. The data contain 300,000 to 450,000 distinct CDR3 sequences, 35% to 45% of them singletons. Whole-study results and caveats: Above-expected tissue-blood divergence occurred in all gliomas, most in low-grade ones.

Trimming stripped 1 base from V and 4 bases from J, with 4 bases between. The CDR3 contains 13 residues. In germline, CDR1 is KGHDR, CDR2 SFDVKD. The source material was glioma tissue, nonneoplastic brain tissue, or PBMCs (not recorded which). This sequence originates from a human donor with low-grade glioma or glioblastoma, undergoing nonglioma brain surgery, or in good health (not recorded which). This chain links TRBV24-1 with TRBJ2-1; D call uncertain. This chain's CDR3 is CATSDLAYNEQFF. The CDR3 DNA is TGTGCCACCAGTGATTTAGCTTACAATGAGCAGTTCTTC.